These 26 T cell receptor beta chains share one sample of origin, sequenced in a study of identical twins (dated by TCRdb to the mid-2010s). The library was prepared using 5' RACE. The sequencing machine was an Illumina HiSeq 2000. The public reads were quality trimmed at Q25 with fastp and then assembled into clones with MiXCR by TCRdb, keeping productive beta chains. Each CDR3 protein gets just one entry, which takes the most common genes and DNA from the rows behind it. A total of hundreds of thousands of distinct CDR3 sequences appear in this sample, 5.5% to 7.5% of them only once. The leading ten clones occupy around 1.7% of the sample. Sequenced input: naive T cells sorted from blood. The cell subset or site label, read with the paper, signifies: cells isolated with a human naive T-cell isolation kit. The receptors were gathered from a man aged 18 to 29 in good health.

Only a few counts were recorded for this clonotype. The DNA of the CDR3 is TGCAGCGTTGAAATGGACAGTGCTTACTATGGCTACACCTTC. Protein sequence: CSVEMDSAYYGYTF. The chain uses TRBV29-1 and TRBJ1-2, with D perhaps TRBD1 (6 bases). Between the trimmed V and J ends, which lost 2 bases and 3 bases, there was a span of 13 bases. There are 14 residues in the CDR3. Germline assignment: CDR1 SQVTM and CDR2 ANQGSEA.

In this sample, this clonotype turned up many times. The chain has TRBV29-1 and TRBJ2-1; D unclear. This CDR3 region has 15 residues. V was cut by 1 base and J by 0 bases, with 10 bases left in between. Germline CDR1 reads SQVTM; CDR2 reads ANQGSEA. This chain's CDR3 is CSVEGPFGSYNEQFF. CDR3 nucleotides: TGCAGCGTTGAAGGCCCCTTTGGCTCCTACAATGAGCAGTTCTTC.

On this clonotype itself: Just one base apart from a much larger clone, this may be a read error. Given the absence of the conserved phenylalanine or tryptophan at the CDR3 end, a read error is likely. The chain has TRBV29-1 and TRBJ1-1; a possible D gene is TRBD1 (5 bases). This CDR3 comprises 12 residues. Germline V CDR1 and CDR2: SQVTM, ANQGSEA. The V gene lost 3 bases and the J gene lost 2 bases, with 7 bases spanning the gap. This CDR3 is CSVDRDNTEAFL. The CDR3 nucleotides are TGCAGCGTTGACAGGGATAACACTGAAGCTTTCCTT.

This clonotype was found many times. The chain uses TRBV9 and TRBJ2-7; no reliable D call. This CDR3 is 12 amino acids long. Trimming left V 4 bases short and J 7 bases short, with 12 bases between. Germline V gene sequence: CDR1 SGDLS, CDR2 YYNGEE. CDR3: CASSSNTGEQYF. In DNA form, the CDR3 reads TGTGCCAGCAGCTCGAACACGGGTGAGCAGTACTTC.

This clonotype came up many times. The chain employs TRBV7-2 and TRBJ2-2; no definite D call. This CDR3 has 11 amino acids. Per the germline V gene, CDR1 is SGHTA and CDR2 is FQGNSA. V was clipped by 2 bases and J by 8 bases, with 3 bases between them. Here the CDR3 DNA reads TGTGCCAGCAGCTTAAAAGGGGAGCTGTTTTTT. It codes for CASSLKGELFF.

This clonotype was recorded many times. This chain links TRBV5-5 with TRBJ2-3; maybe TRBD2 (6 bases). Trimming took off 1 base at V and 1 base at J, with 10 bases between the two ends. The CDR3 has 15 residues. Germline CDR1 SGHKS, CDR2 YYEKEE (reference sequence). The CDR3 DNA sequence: TGTGCCAGCAGCTTGAGGGAGGTTCGCACAGATACGCAGTATTTT. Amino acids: CASSLREVRTDTQYF.

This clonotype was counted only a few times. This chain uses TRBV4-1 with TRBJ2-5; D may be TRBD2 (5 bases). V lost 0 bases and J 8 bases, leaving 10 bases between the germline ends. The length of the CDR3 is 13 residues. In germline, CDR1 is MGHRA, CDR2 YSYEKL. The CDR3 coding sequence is TGCGCCAGCAGCCAAGATCCCCCGGGAACCCAGTACTTC. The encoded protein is CASSQDPPGTQYF.

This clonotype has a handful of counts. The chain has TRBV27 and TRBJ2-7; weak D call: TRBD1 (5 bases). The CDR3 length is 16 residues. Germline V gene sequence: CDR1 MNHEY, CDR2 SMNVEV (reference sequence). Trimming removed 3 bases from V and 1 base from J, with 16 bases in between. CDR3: CASSLGHPIISYEQYF. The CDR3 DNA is TGTGCCAGCAGTTTGGGGCACCCCATTATTTCCTACGAGCAGTACTTC.

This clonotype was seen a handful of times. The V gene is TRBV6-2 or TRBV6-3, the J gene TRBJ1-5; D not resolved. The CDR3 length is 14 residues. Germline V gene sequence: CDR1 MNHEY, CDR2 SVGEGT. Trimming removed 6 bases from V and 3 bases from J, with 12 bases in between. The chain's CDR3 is CASSPVEDNQPQHF. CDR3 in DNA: TGTGCCAGCAGCCCCGTGGAGGACAATCAGCCCCAGCATTTT.

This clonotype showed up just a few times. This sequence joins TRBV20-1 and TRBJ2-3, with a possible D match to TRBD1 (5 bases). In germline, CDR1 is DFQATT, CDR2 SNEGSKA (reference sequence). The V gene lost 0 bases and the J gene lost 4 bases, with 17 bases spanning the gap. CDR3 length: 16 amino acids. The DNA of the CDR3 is TGCAGTGCTAGAGATTTCAGTCAGGGATTGGCAGATACGCAGTATTTT. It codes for CSARDFSQGLADTQYF.

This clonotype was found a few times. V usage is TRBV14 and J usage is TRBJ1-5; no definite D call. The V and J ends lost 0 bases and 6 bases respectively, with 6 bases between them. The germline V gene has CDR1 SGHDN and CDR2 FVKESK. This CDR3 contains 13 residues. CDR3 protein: CASSQDQAQPQHF. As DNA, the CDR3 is TGTGCCAGCAGCCAAGACCAAGCTCAGCCCCAGCATTTT.

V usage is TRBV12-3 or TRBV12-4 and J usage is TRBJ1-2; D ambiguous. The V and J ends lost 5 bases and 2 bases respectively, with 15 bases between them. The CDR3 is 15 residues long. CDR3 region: CASSNPVGTNYGYTF. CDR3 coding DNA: TGTGCCAGCAGTAACCCGGTAGGCACCAACTATGGCTACACCTTC.

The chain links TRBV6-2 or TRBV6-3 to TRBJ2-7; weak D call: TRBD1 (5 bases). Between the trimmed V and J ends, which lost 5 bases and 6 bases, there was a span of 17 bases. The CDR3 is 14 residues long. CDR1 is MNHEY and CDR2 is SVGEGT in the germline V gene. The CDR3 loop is CASSLQGTLLEQYF. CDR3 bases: TGTGCCAGCAGTCTGCAGGGAACCCTCCTCGAGCAGTACTTC.

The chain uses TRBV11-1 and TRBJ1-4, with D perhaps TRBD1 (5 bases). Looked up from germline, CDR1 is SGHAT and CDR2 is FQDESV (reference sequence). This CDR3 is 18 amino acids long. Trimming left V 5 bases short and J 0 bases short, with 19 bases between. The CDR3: CASSPLGRIPATNEKLFF. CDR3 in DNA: TGTGCCAGCAGCCCGCTGGGACGGATCCCTGCAACTAATGAAAAACTGTTTTTT.

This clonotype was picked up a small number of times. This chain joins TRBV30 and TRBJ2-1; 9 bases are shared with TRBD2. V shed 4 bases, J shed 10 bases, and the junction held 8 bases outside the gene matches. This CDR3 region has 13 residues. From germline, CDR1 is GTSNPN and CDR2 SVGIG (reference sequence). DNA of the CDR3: TGTGCCTGGAACCCTGCGGGAGGGTGGGAGCAGTTCTTC. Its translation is CAWNPAGGWEQFF.

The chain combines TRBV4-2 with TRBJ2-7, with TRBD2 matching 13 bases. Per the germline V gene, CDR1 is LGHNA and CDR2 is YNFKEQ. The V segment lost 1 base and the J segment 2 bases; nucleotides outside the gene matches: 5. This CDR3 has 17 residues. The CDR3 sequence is CASSQAGLAGATYEQYF. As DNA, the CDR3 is TGTGCCAGCAGCCAAGCCGGACTAGCGGGAGCCACCTACGAGCAGTACTTC.

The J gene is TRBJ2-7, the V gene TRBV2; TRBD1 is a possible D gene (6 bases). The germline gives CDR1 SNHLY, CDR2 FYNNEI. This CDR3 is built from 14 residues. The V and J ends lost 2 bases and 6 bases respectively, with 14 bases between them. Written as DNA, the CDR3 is TGTGCCAGCAGTGAACTAGAGGGGGTAAGCGAGCAGTACTTC. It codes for CASSELEGVSEQYF.

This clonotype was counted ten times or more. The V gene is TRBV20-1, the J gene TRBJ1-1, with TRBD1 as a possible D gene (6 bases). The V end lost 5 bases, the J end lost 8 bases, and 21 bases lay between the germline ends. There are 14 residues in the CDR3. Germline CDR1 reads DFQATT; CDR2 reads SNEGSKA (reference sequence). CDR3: CSAQGGPGVFEAFF. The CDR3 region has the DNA TGCAGTGCTCAAGGCGGTCCAGGGGTATTCGAAGCTTTCTTT.

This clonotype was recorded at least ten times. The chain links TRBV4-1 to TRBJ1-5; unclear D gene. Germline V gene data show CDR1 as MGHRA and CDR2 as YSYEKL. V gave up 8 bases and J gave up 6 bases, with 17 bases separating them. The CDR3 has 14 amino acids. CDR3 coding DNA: TGCGCCAGCGGGTATGAGATACGGGGTCAGCCCCAGCATTTT. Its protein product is CASGYEIRGQPQHF.

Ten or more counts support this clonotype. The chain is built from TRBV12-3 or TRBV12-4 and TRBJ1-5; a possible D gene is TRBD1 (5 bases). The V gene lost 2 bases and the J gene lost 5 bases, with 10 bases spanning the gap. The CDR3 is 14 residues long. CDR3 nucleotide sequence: TGTGCCAGCAGTTTACAGGGACGGGATCAGCCCCAGCATTTT. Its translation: CASSLQGRDQPQHF.

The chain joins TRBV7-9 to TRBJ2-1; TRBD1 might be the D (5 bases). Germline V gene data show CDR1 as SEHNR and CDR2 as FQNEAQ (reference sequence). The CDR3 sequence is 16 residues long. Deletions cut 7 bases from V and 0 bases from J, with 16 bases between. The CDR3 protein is CASTILGPSSYNEQFF. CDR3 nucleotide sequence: TGTGCCAGCACAATCTTGGGGCCAAGCTCCTACAATGAGCAGTTCTTC. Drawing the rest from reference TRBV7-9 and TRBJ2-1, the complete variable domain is DTGVSQNPRHKITKRGQNVTFRCDPISEHNRLYWYRQTLGQGPEFLTYFQNEAQLEKSRLLSDRFSAERPKGSFSTLEIQRTEQGDSAMYLCASTILGPSSYNEQFFGPGTRLTVL.

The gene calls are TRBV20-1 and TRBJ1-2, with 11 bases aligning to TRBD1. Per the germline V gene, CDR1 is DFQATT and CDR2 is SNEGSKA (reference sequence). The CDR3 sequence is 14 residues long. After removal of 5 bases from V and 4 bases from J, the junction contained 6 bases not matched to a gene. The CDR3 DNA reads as TGCAGTGCTGAGGACAGGGGGCTCGTCTATGGCTACACCTTC. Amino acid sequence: CSAEDRGLVYGYTF.

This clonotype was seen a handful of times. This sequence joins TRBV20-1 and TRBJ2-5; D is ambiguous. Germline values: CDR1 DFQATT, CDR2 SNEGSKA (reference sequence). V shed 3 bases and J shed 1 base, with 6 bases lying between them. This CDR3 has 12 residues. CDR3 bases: TGCAGTGCTAGGTCGGCCCAAGAGACCCAGTACTTC. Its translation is CSARSAQETQYF.

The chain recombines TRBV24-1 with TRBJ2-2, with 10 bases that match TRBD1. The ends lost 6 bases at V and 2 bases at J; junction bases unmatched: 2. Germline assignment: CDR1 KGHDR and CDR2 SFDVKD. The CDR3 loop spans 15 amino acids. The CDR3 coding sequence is TGTGCCACCAGTTCGACAGGGGGCAACACCGGGGAGCTGTTTTTT. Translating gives CATSSTGGNTGELFF.

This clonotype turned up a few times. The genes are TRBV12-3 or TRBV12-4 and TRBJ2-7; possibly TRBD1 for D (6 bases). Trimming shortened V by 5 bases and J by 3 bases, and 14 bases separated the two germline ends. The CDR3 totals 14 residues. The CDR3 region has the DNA TGTGCCAGCAGTCTTGCGGACAGAAACTACGAGCAGTACTTC. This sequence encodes CASSLADRNYEQYF.

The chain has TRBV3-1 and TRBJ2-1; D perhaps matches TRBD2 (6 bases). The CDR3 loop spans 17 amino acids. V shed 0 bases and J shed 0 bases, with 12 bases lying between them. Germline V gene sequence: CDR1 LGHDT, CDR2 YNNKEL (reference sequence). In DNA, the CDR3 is TGTGCCAGCAGCCAAGAGGGACTTGGGGCCTCCTACAATGAGCAGTTCTTC. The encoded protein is CASSQEGLGASYNEQFF.